The T cell receptor beta chain under discussion was sequenced for a study of T-cell reconstitution after alpha-beta-depleted transplantation in children. Overall study results and limits: A year post-transplant, T-cell counts and diversity derived mostly from newly produced T cells. Some patients' high day-60 TCRbeta diversity was attributed to recipient cells surviving conditioning.

Unique molecular identifiers were built into the TCRbeta library. TCRdb fed the PCR reads into MiXCR, producing one record per CDR3 protein. The repertoire holds 350,000 to 500,000 distinct CDR3 sequences, with approximately 42% as singletons. The CDR3 sequence is 17 residues long. CDR1 is MGHRA and CDR2 is YSYEKL in the germline V gene. V trimming: 6 bases; J trimming: 2 bases; junction bases outside the gene matches: 10. This clonotype was seen at least ten times. Its antigen is not identified. The genes are TRBV4-1 and TRBJ2-2; 9 bases agree with TRBD1. The TCR comes from a girl aged 2 to 10 with aplastic anemia, due to receive a stem cell transplant. Sequenced here: PBMCs, sampled before TCRalphabeta/CD19-depleted stem cell transplant. The chain's CDR3 is CASRPPDRGRNTGELFF. Written as DNA, the CDR3 is TGCGCCAGCAGACCCCCGGACAGGGGTCGCAACACCGGGGAGCTGTTTTTT.